What follows is one TCR beta chain and its context. This specimen comes from a study of shared clonotypes between healthy human individuals. An even split of each subset's genomic DNA across several immunoSEQ plates was performed. Profiling relied on immunoSEQ multiplex PCR, and the TCRdb table lists in-frame clones only, not all of them. The sample yields 950,000 to 1,100,000 clones, roughly 75% seen once. Each of the donors was a healthy adult who was HIV-negative and had not had a recent acute infection or vaccination. Only Caucasian adults living in Nashville, Tennessee made up the donor group. Naive CD4+ cells were CD45RA-selected; the remaining cells were memory. Sequencing used memory CD4+ T cells sorted from blood. The subset denotes: CD45RA-negative fraction. The sequence was collected from a man aged 18 to 30 in good health.

CDR3 DNA: TGTGCCTGGAGTGCCGGCAGCTTCACAGATACGCAGTATTTT. Translated: CAWSAGSFTDTQYF. V gene TRBV30 combines with J gene TRBJ2-3, with D unclear. Trimming left V 1 base short and J 2 bases short, with 10 bases between. The germline gives CDR1 GTSNPN, CDR2 SVGIG (reference sequence). CDR3 length equals 14 residues.